This T cell receptor beta chain was identified during a study of blood T cells in healthy people across ages. Study-level results: Any changes in expanded clonotypes were possibly confounded, as donor CMV status remained unknown. With age, beta diversity per million T cells declined roughly linearly, significantly by approximately 40.

Between the trimmed V and J ends, which lost 10 bases and 1 base, there was a span of 12 bases. The CDR3 has 13 residues. Germline values: CDR1 MGHDK, CDR2 SYGVNS. This clonotype was detected ten times or more. The antigen is undetermined. A second PCR, run for roughly 7 to 12 cycles, used a sample-barcoded 5' primer plus a J-beta primer mix. Tagging of each cDNA molecule was performed by a template-switch adaptor with 12 random nucleotides. MiXCR, run by TCRdb on the 5' RACE reads, gives a single entry per CDR3 protein. The sample records 600,000 to 800,000 distinct CDR3 sequences, over 40% being singletons. PBMCs, at least 7 million per sample, were isolated.

The TCR sequence derives from a woman aged 80 or older in good health. This chain connects TRBV25-1 to TRBJ2-3; either TRBD1 or TRBD2 may supply D (6 bases each). The specimen was blood. This CDR3 reads CATAEGGTDTQYF. The CDR3, as DNA: TGTGCCACCGCGGAGGGGGGCACAGATACGCAGTATTTT. The full variable domain, rest sourced from reference TRBV25-1 and TRBJ2-3, is EADIYQTPRYLVIGTGKKITLECSQTMGHDKMYWYQQDPGMELHLIHYSYGVNSTEKGDLSSESTVSRIRTEHFPLTLESARPSHTSQYLCATAEGGTDTQYFGPGTRLTVL.